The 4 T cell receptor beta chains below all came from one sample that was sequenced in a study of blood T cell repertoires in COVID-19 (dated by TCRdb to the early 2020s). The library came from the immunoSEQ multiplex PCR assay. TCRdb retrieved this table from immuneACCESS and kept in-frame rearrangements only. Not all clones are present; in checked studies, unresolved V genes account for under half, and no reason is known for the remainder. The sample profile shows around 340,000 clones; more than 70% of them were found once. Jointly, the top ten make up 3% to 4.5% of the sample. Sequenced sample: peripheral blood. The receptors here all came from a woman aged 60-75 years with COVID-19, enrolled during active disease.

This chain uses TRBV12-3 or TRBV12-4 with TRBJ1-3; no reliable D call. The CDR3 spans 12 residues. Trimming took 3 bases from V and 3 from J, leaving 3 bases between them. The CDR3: CASSFRGNTIYF. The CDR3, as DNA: TGTGCCAGCAGTTTCCGTGGAAACACCATATATTTT.

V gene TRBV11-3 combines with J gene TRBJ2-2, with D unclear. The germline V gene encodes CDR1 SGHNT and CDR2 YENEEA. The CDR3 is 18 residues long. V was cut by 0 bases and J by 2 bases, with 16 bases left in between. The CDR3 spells CASSLESSLSFNTGELFF. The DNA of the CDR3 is TGTGCCAGCAGCTTAGAATCGTCGTTGAGTTTCAACACCGGGGAGCTGTTTTTT.

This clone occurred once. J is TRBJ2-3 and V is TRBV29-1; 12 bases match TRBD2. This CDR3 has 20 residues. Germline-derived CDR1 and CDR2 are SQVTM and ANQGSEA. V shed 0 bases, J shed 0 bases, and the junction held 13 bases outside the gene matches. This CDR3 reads CSVEDVLRLAGVTSTDTQYF. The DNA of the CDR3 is TGCAGCGTTGAAGATGTCCTCAGACTAGCGGGGGTAACAAGCACAGATACGCAGTATTTT.

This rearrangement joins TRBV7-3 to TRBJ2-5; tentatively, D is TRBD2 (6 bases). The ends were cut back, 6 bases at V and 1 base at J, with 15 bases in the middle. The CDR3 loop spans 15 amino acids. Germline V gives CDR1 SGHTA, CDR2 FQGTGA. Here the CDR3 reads CASSLDGGRQETQYF. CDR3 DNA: TGTGCCAGCAGTTTGGACGGGGGACGCCAAGAGACCCAGTACTTC. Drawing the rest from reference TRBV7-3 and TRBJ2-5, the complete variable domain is GAGVSQTPSNKVTEKGKYVELRCDPISGHTALYWYRQSLGQGPEFLIYFQGTGAADDSGLPNDRFFAVRPEGSVSTLKIQRTERGDSAVYLCASSLDGGRQETQYFGPGTRLLVL.